The subject of this entry is one T cell receptor (beta chain). Its antigen is currently unknown. J was trimmed by 4 bases and V by 0 bases; bases with no gene match: 2. Germline V gene sequence: CDR1 SGHNT, CDR2 YYREEE (reference sequence). This CDR3 contains 15 residues. The unexposed donors gave CD4+ T cells in about 2011-2018, prior to COVID-19. Isolation of CD4+ T cells took place after approximately eleven days in culture. Cells permitting, SARS-CoV-2 S/N and four cold-coronavirus spikes were tested on unexposed-donor CD4+ T cells. The data were obtained in a study of CD4 T cells in relation to SARS-CoV-2 and coronaviruses. Produced via immunoSEQ multiplex PCR; TCRdb's table is partial and in-frame only. Seen here are under 35,000 clones, about 76% observed once, and the top ten hold roughly 15%.

The TCR comes from a human donor in good health. The V call is TRBV5-4, the J call TRBJ2-3; 10 bases match TRBD1. The sample consisted of CD4+ T cells from PBMCs, cultured in vitro. This chain's CDR3 is CASSLGQGASDTQYF. The CDR3 DNA follows: TGTGCCAGCAGCTTGGGACAGGGGGCTTCAGATACGCAGTATTTT.